This entry concerns a single T cell receptor (beta chain). The antigen it recognizes is unknown. It has no much larger one-base neighbor in the sample; base qualities were not kept. The data belong to a study of control samples from healthy donors and cancer patients (TCRdb year 2020). CDR1 and CDR2, looked up from the germline V gene (reference sequence), are SGHNT and YYREEE. The CDR3 measures 15 amino acids from cysteine to phenylalanine. Only CDR3 DNA is held: 45 bases, read in frame from base 1. A distance of 17 bases separates the germline ends of V and J, which lose 4 bases and 3 bases respectively. The library was made by the immunoSEQ multiplex PCR assay. This immuneACCESS table, as held by TCRdb, lists in-frame sequences with V and J called but not all clones. Of the missing ones, under half trace to an unresolved V gene in checked studies; the others have no known cause. The sample table holds more than 75,000 clones, of which about 80% were seen once. Roughly a tenth of the sample comes from the top ten.

Here the chain combines TRBV5-4 and TRBJ2-7, with the D call perhaps TRBD1 or TRBD2, each one matching 5 bases. This TCR was recovered from a woman aged 25-40 years in good health. Sequencing was carried out using blood. In nucleotides, the sequence is TGTGCCAGCAGCGGTGGGGTTTGGGGGAACTACGAGCAGTACTTC. The translation is CASSGGVWGNYEQYF.